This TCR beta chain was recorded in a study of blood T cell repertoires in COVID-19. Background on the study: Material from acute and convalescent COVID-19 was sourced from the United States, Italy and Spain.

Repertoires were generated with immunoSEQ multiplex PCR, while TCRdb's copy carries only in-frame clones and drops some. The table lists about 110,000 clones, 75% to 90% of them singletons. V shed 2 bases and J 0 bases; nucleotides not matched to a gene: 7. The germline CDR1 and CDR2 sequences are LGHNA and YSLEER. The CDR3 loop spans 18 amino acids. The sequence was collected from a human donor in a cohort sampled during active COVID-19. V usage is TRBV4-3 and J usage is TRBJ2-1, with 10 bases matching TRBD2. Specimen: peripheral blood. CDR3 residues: CASSQLAGDSPSYNEQFF. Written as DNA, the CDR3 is TGCGCCAGCAGCCAACTAGCGGGAGACTCCCCCTCCTACAATGAGCAGTTCTTC.